What follows describes a single T cell receptor beta chain. This clonotype was observed a handful of times. Its target antigen remains unknown. No base quality values were provided; no much bigger clone lies one nucleotide off. V drops 1 base and J drops 0 bases, leaving 8 bases in between. The germline V gene supplies CDR1 SGHRS and CDR2 YFSETQ. Its CDR3 holds 16 amino acids, cysteine through phenylalanine. The sequence is cut down to CDR3 DNA, 48 bases in frame from base 1. The protocol used for the library was 5' RACE. For sequencing, an Illumina HiSeq 2500 was employed. The second PCR ran for roughly 7 to 12 cycles and used a J-beta primer mix along with a sample-barcoded 5' primer. A template-switch 5' adaptor carrying 12 random nucleotides introduced a unique molecular identifier onto each TCR beta cDNA molecule. At least 2.5 million CDR3-containing paired-end reads were obtained from each sample. First-strand cDNA was synthesized from all RNA with the Mint cDNA synthesis kit, primed by a TRBC-specific oligonucleotide. Following uracil-DNA glycosylase treatment, a first 18-cycle PCR with universal primers M1SS and BC2_uni_R was performed on all cDNA. Processing in the source paper ran as follows. For normalization, 1 million high-quality reads were randomly selected from each sample, with every read carrying a distinct molecular identifier. Reads sharing molecular identifiers were discarded rather than binned into consensus sequences. MiTCR, set to a Q25 quality threshold and the strictest error-elimination algorithm, was used for CDR3 identification, clonotype clustering and error correction. A nonparametric unseen species model using Euler transformation provided a lower-bound estimate of total TCR beta diversity. TCRdb handled the public reads itself, with Q25 trimming in fastp and clone calling in MiXCR, and kept productive beta chains. When rows share a CDR3 protein, they turn into one entry using the most common DNA and genes. Here the V and J calls rest on TCRdb's processing, not on the authors' analysis. Within this sample are about 580,000 distinct CDR3 sequences, with roughly 48% of them counted one time only. Just under 25% of the sample goes to the ten largest clones.

This sample was taken from a study of blood T cells in healthy people across ages (dated by TCRdb to 2015 to 2017). A note on the overall study: Template switching captured roughly one uniquely barcoded TCR beta cDNA molecule per two T cells in model experiments. Using deep sequencing normalized with unique cDNA molecular identifiers, the study measured how TCR beta repertoire diversity changes with age. The donors were split into four age groups: young (average around 17 years), middle-aged (39), aged (over 55) and long-lived (roughly 88). To avoid experimental bias, donors of different ages were distributed randomly across sequencing lanes. Using the same blood draw, the study looked at two additional independent replicas of 1 million unique cDNA reads for two donors, one aged 18 to 30 and the other aged 80 or older.

The donors were roughly 38 Caucasian individuals from Russia, aged roughly 6 to 100 years, who were systemically healthy. Ten milliliters of peripheral blood were drawn from each donor into EDTA-treated Vacutainer tubes. Ficoll-Paque density-gradient centrifugation was used to isolate PBMCs, with at least 6 million obtained per sample. Total RNA, at least 6 micrograms per sample, was extracted from PBMCs with Trizol reagent. The percentages of naive CD45RAhigh/CD27high T cells were determined by flow cytometry on a PBMC aliquot from every donor. Results the study describes overall, beyond this receptor: Observed TCR beta diversity per million T cells fell roughly linearly with age, and a significant reduction was already apparent by age around 44. Total diversity estimates from one million sequenced T cells were considered lower bounds and underestimates. There was a strong correlation between observed TCR beta diversity and the percentage of naive T cells measured by flow cytometry. Conclusive comparison of naive and antigen-experienced compartments was prevented by the profiling of bulk unsorted PBMCs. The CMV infection status of donors was not known, potentially confounding age-related changes in expanded clonotypes. The long-lived group showed more naive CD4+ T cells, fewer expanded clones and increased TCR diversity than the aged group, suggesting age selection.

The chain is encoded by TRBV5-1 joined to TRBJ2-6; the D segment cannot be called with confidence. Sample: blood. The sequence was collected from a man aged 80 or over in good health. This receptor has the CDR3 CASSLNTDSGANVLTF. The nucleotides are TGCGCCAGCAGCTTGAACACCGACTCTGGGGCCAACGTCCTGACTTTC. Joined to the reference TRBV5-1 and TRBJ2-6 proteins, this CDR3 gives the full variable domain: KAGVTQTPRYLIKTRGQQVTLSCSPISGHRSVSWYQQTPGQGLQFLFEYFSETQRNKGNFPGRFSGRQFSNSRSEMNVSTLELGDSALYLCASSLNTDSGANVLTFGAGSRLTVL.